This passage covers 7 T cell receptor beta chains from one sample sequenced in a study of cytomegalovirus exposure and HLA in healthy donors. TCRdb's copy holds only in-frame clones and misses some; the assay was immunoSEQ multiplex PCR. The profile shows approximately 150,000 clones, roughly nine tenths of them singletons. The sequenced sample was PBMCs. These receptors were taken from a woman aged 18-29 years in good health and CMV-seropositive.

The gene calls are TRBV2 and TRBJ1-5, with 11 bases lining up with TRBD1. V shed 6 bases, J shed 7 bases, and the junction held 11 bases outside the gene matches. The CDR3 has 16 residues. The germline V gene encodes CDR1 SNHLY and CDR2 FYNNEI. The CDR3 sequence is CASRTWDRGIGQPQHF. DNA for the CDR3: TGTGCCAGCAGGACTTGGGACAGGGGGATAGGGCAGCCCCAGCATTTT.

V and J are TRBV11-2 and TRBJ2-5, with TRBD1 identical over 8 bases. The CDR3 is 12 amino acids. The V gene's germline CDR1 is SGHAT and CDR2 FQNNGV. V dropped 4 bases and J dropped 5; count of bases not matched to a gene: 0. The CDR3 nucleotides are TGTGCCAGCAGCTGGGACAGGGAGACCCAGTACTTC. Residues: CASSWDRETQYF.

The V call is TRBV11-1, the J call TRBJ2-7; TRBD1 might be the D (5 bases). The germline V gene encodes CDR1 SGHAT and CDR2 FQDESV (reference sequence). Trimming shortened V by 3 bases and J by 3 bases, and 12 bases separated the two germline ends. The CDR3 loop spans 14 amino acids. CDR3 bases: TGTGCCAGCAGCTTTCTGAAAAGGGGCTACGAGCAGTACTTC. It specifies CASSFLKRGYEQYF.

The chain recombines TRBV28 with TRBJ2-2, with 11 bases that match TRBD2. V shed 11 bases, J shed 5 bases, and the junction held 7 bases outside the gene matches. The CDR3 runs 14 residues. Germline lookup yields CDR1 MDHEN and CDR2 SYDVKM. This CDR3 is CAVQTSGRTGELFF. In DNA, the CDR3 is TGTGCCGTCCAAACTAGCGGGAGAACCGGGGAGCTGTTTTTT.

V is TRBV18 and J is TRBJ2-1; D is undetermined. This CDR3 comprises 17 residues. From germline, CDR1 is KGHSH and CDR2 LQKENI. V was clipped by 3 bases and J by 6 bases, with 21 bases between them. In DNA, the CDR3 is TGTGCCAGCTCACCTTTATTGGGCCCTGACGCCGGCAATGAGCAGTTCTTC. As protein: CASSPLLGPDAGNEQFF.

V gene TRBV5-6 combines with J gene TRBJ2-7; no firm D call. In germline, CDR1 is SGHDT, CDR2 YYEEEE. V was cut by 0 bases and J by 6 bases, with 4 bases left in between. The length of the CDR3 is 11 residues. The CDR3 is CASSLVLEQYF. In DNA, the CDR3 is TGTGCCAGCAGCTTGGTCCTCGAGCAGTACTTC.

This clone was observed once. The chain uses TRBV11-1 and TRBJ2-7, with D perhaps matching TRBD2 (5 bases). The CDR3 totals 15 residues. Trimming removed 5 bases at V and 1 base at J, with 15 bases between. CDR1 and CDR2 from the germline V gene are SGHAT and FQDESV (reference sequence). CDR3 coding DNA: TGTGCCAGCAGCCCGTCCGGGATCCTATCCTACGAGCAGTACTTC. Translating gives CASSPSGILSYEQYF.